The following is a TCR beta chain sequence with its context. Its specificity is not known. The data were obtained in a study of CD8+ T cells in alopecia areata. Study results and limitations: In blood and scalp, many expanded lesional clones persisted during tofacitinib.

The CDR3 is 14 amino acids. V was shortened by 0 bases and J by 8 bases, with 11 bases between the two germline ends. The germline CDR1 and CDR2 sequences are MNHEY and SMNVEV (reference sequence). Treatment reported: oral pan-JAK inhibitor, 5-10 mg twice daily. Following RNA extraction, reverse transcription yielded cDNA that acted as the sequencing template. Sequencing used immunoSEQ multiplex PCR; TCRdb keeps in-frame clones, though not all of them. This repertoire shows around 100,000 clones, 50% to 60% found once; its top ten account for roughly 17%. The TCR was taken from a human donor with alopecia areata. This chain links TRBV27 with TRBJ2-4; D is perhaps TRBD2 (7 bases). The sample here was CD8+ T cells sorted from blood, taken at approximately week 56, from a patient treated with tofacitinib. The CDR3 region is CASSLSRGRDIQYF. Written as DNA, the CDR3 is TGTGCCAGCAGTTTATCGCGGGGGCGGGACATTCAGTACTTC.